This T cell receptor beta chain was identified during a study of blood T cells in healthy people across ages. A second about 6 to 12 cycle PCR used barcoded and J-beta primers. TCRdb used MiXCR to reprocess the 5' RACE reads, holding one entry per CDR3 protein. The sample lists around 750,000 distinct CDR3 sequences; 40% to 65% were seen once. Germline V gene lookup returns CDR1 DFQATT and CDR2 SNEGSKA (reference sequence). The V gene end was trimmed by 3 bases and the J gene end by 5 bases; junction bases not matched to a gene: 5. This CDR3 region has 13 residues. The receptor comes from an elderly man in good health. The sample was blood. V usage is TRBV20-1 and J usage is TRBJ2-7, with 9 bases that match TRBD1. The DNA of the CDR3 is TGCAGTGCTAGGGGGGACAGGGTTAACGAGCAGTACTTC. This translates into CSARGDRVNEQYF.